The present T cell receptor (beta chain) was sequenced within a study of OX40 agonist ivuxolimab in advanced cancers. Across the whole study: Patients received the agonistic anti-OX40 (CD134) antibody ivuxolimab. Partial responses, seen in three patients, involved one hepatocellular carcinoma and two cutaneous melanomas. General study results and limits: CD8+ T cells showed, on average, more clonal expansion than CD4+ cells.

The V and J ends lost 5 bases and 4 bases respectively, with 19 bases between them. Germline V gene sequence: CDR1 SGHDT, CDR2 YYEEEE. This CDR3 is 15 amino acids long. Remarks on this clone: Antigen unknown.

TCRdb's table, derived via immunoSEQ multiplex PCR, lists solely in-frame clones and lacks some. The table lists about 75,000 clones, more than 85% of them singletons, with nearly 8% in the top ten. This sequence joins TRBV5-6 and TRBJ2-7; D gene uncertain. This clonotype originated in an adult with an advanced solid tumor such as melanoma, head and neck, liver or kidney cancer. The specimen was CD4+ or CD8+ T cells sorted from blood, collected in a trial of the OX40 agonist ivuxolimab. This CDR3 reads CASSLTLPGKYEQYF. CDR3 DNA sequence: TGTGCCAGCAGTTTGACACTACCAGGAAAGTACGAGCAGTACTTC.